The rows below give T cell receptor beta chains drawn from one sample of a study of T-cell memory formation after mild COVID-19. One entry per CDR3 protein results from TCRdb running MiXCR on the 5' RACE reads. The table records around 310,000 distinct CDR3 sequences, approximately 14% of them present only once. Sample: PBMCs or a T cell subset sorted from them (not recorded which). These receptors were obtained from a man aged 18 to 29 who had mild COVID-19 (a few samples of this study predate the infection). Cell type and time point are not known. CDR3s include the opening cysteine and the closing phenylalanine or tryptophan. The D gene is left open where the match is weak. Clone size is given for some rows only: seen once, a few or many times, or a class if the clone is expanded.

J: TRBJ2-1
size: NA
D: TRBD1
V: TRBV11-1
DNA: TGTGCCAGCAGCCCACGGGACAGGGGGCCCTATGAGCAGTTCTTC
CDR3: CASSPRDRGPYEQFF

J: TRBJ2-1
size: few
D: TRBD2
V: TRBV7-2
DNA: TGTGCCAGCAGCTTAGGGCGGGGGGGCAACAATGAGCAGTTCTTC
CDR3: CASSLGRGGNNEQFF

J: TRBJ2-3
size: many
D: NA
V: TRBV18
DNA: TGTGCCAGCAGTCCCAGCACAGATACGCAGTATTTT
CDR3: CASSPSTDTQYF

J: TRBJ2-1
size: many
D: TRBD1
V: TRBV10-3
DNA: TGTGCCATCAGTGATTTTCAAGACAGGGGGGTTGATGAGCAGTTCTTC
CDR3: CAISDFQDRGVDEQFF

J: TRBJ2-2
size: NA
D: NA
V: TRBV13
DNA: TGTGCCAGCAGTAAAACCGAGGGTTCTGCCTTCACCGGGGAGCTGTTTTTT
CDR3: CASSKTEGSAFTGELFF

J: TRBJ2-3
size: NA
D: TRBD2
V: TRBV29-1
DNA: TGCAGCTCGACGGAGCGGGGGGGCACAGATACGCAGTATTTT
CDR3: CSSTERGGTDTQYF

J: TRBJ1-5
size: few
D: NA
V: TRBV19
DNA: TGTGCCAGTAGTATAGCCCGGGGGGGCAATCAGCCCCAGCATTTT
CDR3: CASSIARGGNQPQHF

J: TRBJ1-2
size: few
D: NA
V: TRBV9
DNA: TGTGCCAGCAGCGTAGGAGACACCAACTATGGCTACACCTTC
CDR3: CASSVGDTNYGYTF

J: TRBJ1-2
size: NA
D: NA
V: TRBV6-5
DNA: TGTGCCGTTGCGAGGGGTGCAGCTAACTATGGCTACACCTTC
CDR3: CAVARGAANYGYTF

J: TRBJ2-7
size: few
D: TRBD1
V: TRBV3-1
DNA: TGTGCCAGCAGCCAAGAAGCCCAGGGGGTCTCCTACGAGCAGTACTTC
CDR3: CASSQEAQGVSYEQYF

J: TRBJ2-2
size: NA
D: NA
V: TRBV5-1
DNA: TGCGCCAGCAGCTTAAGATCCGGGACCGGGAACACCGGGGAGCTGTTTTTT
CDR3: CASSLRSGTGNTGELFF

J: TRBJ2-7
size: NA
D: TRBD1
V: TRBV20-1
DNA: TGCAGTGCTAGGACAGGGGGCTCCTACGAGCAGTACTTC
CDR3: CSARTGGSYEQYF

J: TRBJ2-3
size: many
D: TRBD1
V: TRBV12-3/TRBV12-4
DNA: TGTGCCAGCAGTCGACAGGGGCTTAGCACAGATACGCAGTATTTT
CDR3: CASSRQGLSTDTQYF

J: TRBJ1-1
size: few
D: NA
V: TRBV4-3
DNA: TGCGCCAGCAGCCATTCCGGTTCCGGGACTGAAGCTTTCTTT
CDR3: CASSHSGSGTEAFF

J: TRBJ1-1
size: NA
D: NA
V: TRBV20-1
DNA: TGCAGTGCTAGCCCCCAGGGTTTAGGGGCTTTCTTT
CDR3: CSASPQGLGAFF

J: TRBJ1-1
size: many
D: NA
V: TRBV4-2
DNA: TGTGCCAGCAGCCCTCCTTGGGACGAGGTGAACACTGAAGCTTTCTTT
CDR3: CASSPPWDEVNTEAFF

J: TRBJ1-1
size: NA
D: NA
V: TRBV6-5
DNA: TGTGCCAGCAGCCAAACAGGTTACACTGAAGCTTTCTTT
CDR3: CASSQTGYTEAFF